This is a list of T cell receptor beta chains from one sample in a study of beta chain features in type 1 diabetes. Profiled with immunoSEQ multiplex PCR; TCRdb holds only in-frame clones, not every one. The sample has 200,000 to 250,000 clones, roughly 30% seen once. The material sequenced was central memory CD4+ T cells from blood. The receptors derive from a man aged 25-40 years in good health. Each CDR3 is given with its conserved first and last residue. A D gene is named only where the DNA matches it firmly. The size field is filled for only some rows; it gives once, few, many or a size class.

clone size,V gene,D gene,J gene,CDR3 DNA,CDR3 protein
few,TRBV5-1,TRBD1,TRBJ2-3,TGCGCCAGCAGCTCTGGGACAGGTCGGGATACGCAGTATTTT,CASSSGTGRDTQYF
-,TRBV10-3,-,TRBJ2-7,TGTGCCATCAGTGACCCAACTGAATACGAGCAGTACTTC,CAISDPTEYEQYF
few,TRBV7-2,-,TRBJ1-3,TGTGCCAGCAGCTTAGCCCAAACAGGGGGAAACACCATATATTTT,CASSLAQTGGNTIYF
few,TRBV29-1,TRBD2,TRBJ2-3,TGCAGCGTTGAGGGGTCTAGCGGGAGGGCCACAGATACGCAGTATTTT,CSVEGSSGRATDTQYF
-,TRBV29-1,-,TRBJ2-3,TGCAGCGTTGATCATCCGATGAGTAGCACAGATACGCAGTATTTT,CSVDHPMSSTDTQYF
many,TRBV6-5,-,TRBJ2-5,TGTGCCAGCAGTTACGGCGATCTAGAGACCCAGTACTTC,CASSYGDLETQYF
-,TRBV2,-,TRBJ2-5,TGTGCCAGCAGGCAGGAGATCCGAGGAGGGGAGACCCAGTACTTC,CASRQEIRGGETQYF
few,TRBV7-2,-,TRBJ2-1,TGTGCCAGCAGCTTATCAGACTACAATGAGCAGTTCTTC,CASSLSDYNEQFF
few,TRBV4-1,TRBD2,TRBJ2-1,TGCGCCAGCAGCCTCACCACTAGCGGGGTATACAATGAGCAGTTCTTC,CASSLTTSGVYNEQFF
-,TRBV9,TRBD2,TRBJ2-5,TGTGCCAGCAGCATGGGACTAGCGTCACAAGAGACCCAGTACTTC,CASSMGLASQETQYF
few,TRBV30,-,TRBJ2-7,TGTGCCTGGAGTTTAGCTCAAGGGGGTCGGTACGAGCAGTACTTC,CAWSLAQGGRYEQYF
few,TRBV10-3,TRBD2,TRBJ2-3,TGTGCCATCAGTGAGTTCAAGACTAGCGGTTACACAGATACGCAGTATTTT,CAISEFKTSGYTDTQYF
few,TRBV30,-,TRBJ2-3,TGTGCCTGGAGGGGGCCCAAGGACCCAGATACGCAGTATTTT,CAWRGPKDPDTQYF
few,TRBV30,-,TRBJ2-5,TGTGCCAGCCCGGAGACCCAGTACTTC,CASPETQYF
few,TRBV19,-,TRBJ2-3,TGTGCATCGGCGGGGAGCACAGATACGCAGTATTTT,CASAGSTDTQYF
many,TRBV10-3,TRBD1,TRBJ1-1,TGTGCCATCAGTTCCGGGACAGGAGGAGACACTGAAGCTTTCTTT,CAISSGTGGDTEAFF
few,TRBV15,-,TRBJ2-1,TGTGCCACCAGCAGAGATCGAGGGGCCTACAATGAGCAGTTCTTC,CATSRDRGAYNEQFF
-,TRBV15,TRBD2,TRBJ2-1,TGTGCCACCAGCAGGGGGGGAGGGACCAGCTCCTACAATGAGCAGTTCTTC,CATSRGGGTSSYNEQFF
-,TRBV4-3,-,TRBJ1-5,TGCGCCAGCAGCCAAGATGCGGGGGTTCCTCAGCCCCAGCATTTT,CASSQDAGVPQPQHF
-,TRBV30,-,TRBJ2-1,TGTGCCTGGAGTGTAATTCCCGGCAATGAGCAGTTCTTC,CAWSVIPGNEQFF
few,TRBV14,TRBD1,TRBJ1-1,TGTGCCAGCAGCGGACAGGGGGGACGAACTGAAGCTTTCTTT,CASSGQGGRTEAFF
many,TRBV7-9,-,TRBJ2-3,TGTGCCAGCAGCAGTGACTACAGGGAGGATACGCAGTATTTT,CASSSDYREDTQYF
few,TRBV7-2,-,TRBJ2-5,TGTGCCAGCAGCCCTAACTGGGGGCGGGAGACCCAGTACTTC,CASSPNWGRETQYF
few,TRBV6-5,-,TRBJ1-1,TGTGCCAGCAGTGGACGGTTGAACACTGAAGCTTTCTTT,CASSGRLNTEAFF
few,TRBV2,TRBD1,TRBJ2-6,TGTGCCAGCAGTGGTTCGGGACAGGGAAAGGGCAACGTCCTGACTTTC,CASSGSGQGKGNVLTF
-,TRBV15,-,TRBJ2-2,TGTGCCACCAGCGGGAGTAGCACCGGGGAGCTGTTTTTT,CATSGSSTGELFF
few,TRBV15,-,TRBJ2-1,TGTGCCACCAGCAGAGATCGAACTAAGGGCTCCTACAATGAGCAGTTCTTC,CATSRDRTKGSYNEQFF